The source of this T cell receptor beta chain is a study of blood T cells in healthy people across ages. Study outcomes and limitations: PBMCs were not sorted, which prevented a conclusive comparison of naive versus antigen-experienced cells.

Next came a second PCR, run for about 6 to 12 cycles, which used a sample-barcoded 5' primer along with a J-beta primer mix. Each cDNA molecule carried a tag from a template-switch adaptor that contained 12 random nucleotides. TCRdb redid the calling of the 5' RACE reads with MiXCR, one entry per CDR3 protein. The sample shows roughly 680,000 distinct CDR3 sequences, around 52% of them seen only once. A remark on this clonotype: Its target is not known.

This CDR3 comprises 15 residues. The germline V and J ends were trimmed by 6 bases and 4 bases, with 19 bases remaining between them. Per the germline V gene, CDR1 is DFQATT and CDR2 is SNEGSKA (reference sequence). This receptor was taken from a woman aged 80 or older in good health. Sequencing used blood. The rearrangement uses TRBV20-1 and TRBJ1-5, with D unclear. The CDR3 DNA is TGCAGTGCGGGCGGGCCTGGACGGCCTAATCAGCCCCAGCATTTT. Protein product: CSAGGPGRPNQPQHF.